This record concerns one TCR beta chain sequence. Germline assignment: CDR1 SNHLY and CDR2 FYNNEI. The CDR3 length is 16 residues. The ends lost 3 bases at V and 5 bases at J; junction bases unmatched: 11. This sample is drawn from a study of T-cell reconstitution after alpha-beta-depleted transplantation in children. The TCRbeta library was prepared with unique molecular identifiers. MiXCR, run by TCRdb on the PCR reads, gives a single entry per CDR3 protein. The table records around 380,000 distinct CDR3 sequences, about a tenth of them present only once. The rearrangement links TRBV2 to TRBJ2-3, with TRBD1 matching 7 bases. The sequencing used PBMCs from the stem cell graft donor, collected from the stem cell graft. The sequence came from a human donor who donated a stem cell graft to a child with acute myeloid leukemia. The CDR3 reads CASSDNRGWNRDTQYF. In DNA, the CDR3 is TGTGCCAGCAGTGATAACAGGGGATGGAATCGAGATACGCAGTATTTT.